This is a list of T cell receptor beta chains from one sample in a study of cytomegalovirus exposure and HLA in healthy donors. Libraries were prepared by immunoSEQ multiplex PCR; TCRdb keeps only in-frame clonotypes and omits some of them. Among 180,000 or so clones listed, roughly 77% were seen once. The specimen was PBMCs. The receptors stem from a woman in her thirties or forties in good health and CMV-seropositive. CDR3s include the opening cysteine and the closing phenylalanine or tryptophan. D genes are given only for firm matches. The size field is filled for only some rows; it gives once, few, many or a size class.

D gene,clone size,CDR3 length,J gene,V gene,CDR3 DNA,CDR3 protein
TRBD1,-,15,TRBJ2-7,TRBV7-2,TGTGCCAGCAGCTCCCCGGGACAGGGTTTTTACGAGCAGTACTTC,CASSSPGQGFYEQYF
-,-,13,TRBJ2-1,TRBV7-2,TGTGCCAGCAGCTTAGCGAGCCACAATGAGCAGTTCTTC,CASSLASHNEQFF
TRBD2,-,21,TRBJ2-7,TRBV30,TGTGCCTGGCCCACATCCCCTCCGGGACTAGCGGGAGGAACAGTCTCCTACGAGCAGTACTTC,CAWPTSPPGLAGGTVSYEQYF
-,-,13,TRBJ2-2,TRBV10-1,TGCGCCAGCAGTGAGGGCCCTGCCGGGGAGCTGTTTTTT,CASSEGPAGELFF
-,-,16,TRBJ1-4,TRBV5-1,TGCGCCAGCAGCCCGTGGGTGGGGGCCTCTAATGAAAAACTGTTTTTT,CASSPWVGASNEKLFF
-,few,17,TRBJ2-6,TRBV5-4,TGTGCCAGCAGCTTGAACGTAGGGGGTTCTGGGGCCAACGTCCTGACTTTC,CASSLNVGGSGANVLTF
-,-,13,TRBJ1-2,TRBV19,TGTGCCAGCTCGCTACAGGGATACTATGGCTACACCTTC,CASSLQGYYGYTF
-,-,13,TRBJ1-2,TRBV29-1,TGCAGCGTTCACGACAGGTCTAACTATGGCTACACCTTC,CSVHDRSNYGYTF
TRBD2,-,14,TRBJ2-7,TRBV7-9,TGTGCCAGCAGCTCGGGGGGTCGGACCTACGAGCAGTACTTC,CASSSGGRTYEQYF
TRBD2,-,18,TRBJ2-1,TRBV5-1,TGCGCCAGCAGCTCCGGGACTAGCGGGGGGAGCTCCTACAATGAGCAGTTCTTC,CASSSGTSGGSSYNEQFF
-,-,13,TRBJ1-6,TRBV15,TGTGCCACCCAGGGGTCCTATAATTCACCCCTCCACTTT,CATQGSYNSPLHF
TRBD1,-,14,TRBJ2-7,TRBV18,TGTGCCAGCTCACCATCCGGGACAGGGAGCGAGCAGTACTTC,CASSPSGTGSEQYF
-,-,14,TRBJ1-2,TRBV30,TGTGCCTGGAGTGTATGGCGGCGTTCCTATGGCTACACCTTC,CAWSVWRRSYGYTF
-,-,13,TRBJ2-7,TRBV6-5,TGTGCCAGCAGTTACGGAGGAGTTGGCGAGCAGTACTTC,CASSYGGVGEQYF
-,-,18,TRBJ2-1,TRBV5-1,TGCGCCAGCAGCTTGGCAGGGGTGGGTCGCGGGAGCTACAATGAGCAGTTCTTC,CASSLAGVGRGSYNEQFF
TRBD2,few,17,TRBJ2-2,TRBV7-9,TGTGCCAGCAGCTTTTTTGTAGCGGGTACGAACACCGGGGAGCTGTTTTTT,CASSFFVAGTNTGELFF
-,-,14,TRBJ1-2,TRBV7-2,TGTGCCAGCAGCCCGGGGACATTTGACTATGGCTACACCTTC,CASSPGTFDYGYTF
-,-,13,TRBJ2-7,TRBV7-2,TGTGCCAGCACGGACAGAGTCTCCTACGAGCAGTACTTC,CASTDRVSYEQYF
-,-,15,TRBJ2-7,TRBV5-5,TGTGCCAGCAGCTTGGGCCTAGCTGTTACCTACGAGCAGTACTTC,CASSLGLAVTYEQYF